This is a list of T cell receptor beta chains from one sample in a study of cytomegalovirus exposure and HLA in healthy donors. The repertoire was sequenced with immunoSEQ multiplex PCR; TCRdb's copy has only in-frame clones and lacks some. This table holds roughly 70,000 clones, just under 75% found once. Source material: PBMCs. These receptors were obtained from a human donor in good health. The CDR3 runs from the conserved cysteine through the conserved F or W.

>TRBJ1-1|TRBV9
CASSVEGQENTEAFF
>TRBJ1-2|TRBV27
CASSLTGGNYGYTF
>TRBJ1-1|TRBV13
CASSSSGTGDTEAFF
>TRBJ2-2|TRBV5-1
CASSLSDTGELFF
>TRBJ2-7|TRBV27
CASRPPTGDALYEQYF
>TRBJ1-4|TRBV4-1
CASSLTAYTQQGEKLFF
>TRBJ2-5|TRBV4-1
CASSPWVSGGTQYF
>TRBJ2-7|TRBV7-9
CASSLASGGRSEQYF
>TRBJ1-4|TRBV19
CASSWAVSELFF
>TRBJ2-3|TRBV30
CAWSVGDFGWREGDTDTQYF
>TRBJ1-5|TRBV29-1
CSVGAGTGFNQPQHF
>TRBJ2-5|TRBV25-1
CASSEWASGGETQYF
>TRBJ1-1|TRBV10-3
CASSRDREIEAFF
>TRBJ1-1|TRBV7-3
CASSPGFNTEAFF
>TRBJ1-2|TRBV28
CASSFSGTGTGYTF
>TRBJ1-2|TRBV29-1
CSVRRRDRSYGYTF
>TRBJ2-2|TRBV11-2
CASSSFFSGKDTGELFF
>TRBJ1-1|TRBV7-2
CASSVLQGALWNTEAFF